The present T cell receptor (beta chain) was sequenced within a study of metastatic and nonmetastatic thyroid tumors. How the authors handled the data: A papillary thyroid cancer distant-metastasis classifier was built from CDR3 differences across clinicopathological groups. Using MiXCR, TCRdb reanalyzed the PCR reads. These V and J calls originate from TCRdb's pipeline instead of the authors' own analysis. The table includes 65,000 to 70,000 clones, approximately 15% detected once. This clone has ten or more counts. No antigen is known for it. Whole-study results and caveats: Within blood and tumor, benign nodules reportedly had significantly lower TCR beta diversity than malignant thyroid tumors did.

Prior to thyroid surgery, none of the patients had received any treatment. CDR1 SGHVS and CDR2 FQNEAQ come from the germline V gene. V gave up 2 bases and J gave up 3 bases; unmatched junction bases: 6. The CDR3 is made up of 16 amino acids. The V gene is TRBV7-8, the J gene TRBJ2-1; 8 nucleotides agree with TRBD2. Sequencing was done on a sample of blood. The source of this sequence is a male donor with papillary thyroid cancer or a benign thyroid nodule (not recorded which). Some clones in this sample may be carry-over from other donors' samples. CDR3 sequence: CASSLRASGFYNEQFF. The DNA of the CDR3 is TGTGCCAGCAGCTTACGGGCTAGCGGGTTCTACAATGAGCAGTTCTTC.